A selection of T cell receptor beta chains follows, all from one sample in a study of T cells in Graves' hyperthyroidism and ophthalmopathy. TCRdb re-called the multiplex PCR reads through MiXCR, storing one row per CDR3 protein. The table records around 360,000 distinct CDR3 sequences, 13% to 15% of them present only once. The sample was blood. The receptors were gathered from a woman aged 60-75 years with Graves' ophthalmopathy. Both conserved end residues are part of each CDR3. Fields, in order: D gene, J gene, V gene, clone size, CDR3 DNA, CDR3 protein. The D gene is left open where the match is weak. Clone size is shown for a subset of rows, as once, few, many or a class of expanded clone.

>NA|TRBJ2-5|TRBV7-9|NA
TGTGCCAGCAGCCAATCCCCGGACAGCCAATACCAAGAGACCCAGTACTTC
CASSQSPDSQYQETQYF
>NA|TRBJ1-3|TRBV30|many
TGTGCCTGGAGAGCCGGGCCTGGGTCAAACACCATATATTTT
CAWRAGPGSNTIYF
>NA|TRBJ2-3|TRBV11-3|NA
TGTGCCAGCAGCCTCGGGTCTAGTCAGACAGATACGCAGTATTTT
CASSLGSSQTDTQYF
>NA|TRBJ1-5|TRBV7-8|few
TGTGCCAGCAGCTTAGACCCGCCCAGGAGCAATCAGCCCCAGCATTTT
CASSLDPPRSNQPQHF
>TRBD2|TRBJ2-7|TRBV7-9|many
TGTGCCAGCAGCTTAACAAGGGGGAGGACTAGCAAAGGCGAGCAGTACTTC
CASSLTRGRTSKGEQYF
>TRBD1|TRBJ2-7|TRBV25-1|NA
TGTGCCAGCAGTGCCCCCACCGGGACAGGGGGCGAGCAGTACTTC
CASSAPTGTGGEQYF
>NA|TRBJ2-5|TRBV9|NA
TGTGCCAGCAGCGAGCAGACAGATGGGACCCAGTACTTC
CASSEQTDGTQYF
>NA|TRBJ1-2|TRBV19|many
TGTGCCAGTAGTATTTTTCGGCAAGGAGTTGGTGGCTACACCTTC
CASSIFRQGVGGYTF
>TRBD1|TRBJ1-6|TRBV3-1|many
TGTGCCAGCAGCATGACAGGGCACGGTTCACCCCTCCACTTT
CASSMTGHGSPLHF
>NA|TRBJ2-1|TRBV5-1|few
TGCGCCAGCAGATCCGGGACGGCAAGCTCCTACAATGAGCAGTTCTTC
CASRSGTASSYNEQFF
>NA|TRBJ2-6|TRBV6-1|NA
TGTGCCAGCAGCAGGGGACCTGGGGCCAACGTCCTGACTTTC
CASSRGPGANVLTF
>NA|TRBJ1-1|TRBV19|many
TGTGCCAGTAGTATACACGGGGCTCTGAACACTGAAGCTTTCTTT
CASSIHGALNTEAFF
>NA|TRBJ2-1|TRBV15|NA
TGTGCCACCGGGGCATCCCCGTTTTCACACAATGAGCAGTTCTTC
CATGASPFSHNEQFF
>NA|TRBJ2-1|TRBV12-3/TRBV12-4|many
TGTGCCAGCAGTTTCGCCGCGGGACCTCGGGGTGAGCAGTTCTTC
CASSFAAGPRGEQFF
>NA|TRBJ2-7|TRBV6-1|few
TGTGCCAGCAGTTCCGCGGCGGGGTACGAGCAGTACTTC
CASSSAAGYEQYF
>NA|TRBJ2-7|TRBV2|NA
TGTGCCAGCAGTGGTCGCTACGAGCAGTACTTC
CASSGRYEQYF
>NA|TRBJ1-3|TRBV7-2|few
TGTGCCAGCAGCCCCCGGCGGGGGTCCGGAAACACCATATATTTT
CASSPRRGSGNTIYF
>NA|TRBJ2-5|TRBV9|NA
TGTGCCAGCAGCGTCGGACTCAGAAAGACCCAGTACTTC
CASSVGLRKTQYF
>NA|TRBJ2-7|TRBV11-3|many
TGTGCCAGCAGCTTAACCCAGGGCCGGGGCGAGCAGTACTTC
CASSLTQGRGEQYF
>NA|TRBJ2-1|TRBV5-5|many
TGTGCCAGCAGCTCGCCACTTGCCCAGCGCAATGAGCAGTTCTTC
CASSSPLAQRNEQFF
>NA|TRBJ2-3|TRBV12-3/TRBV12-4|once
TGTGCCAGCACGCTAAGGGCCGGGACACCAAGCACAGATACGCAGTATTTT
CASTLRAGTPSTDTQYF
>NA|TRBJ2-7|TRBV12-3/TRBV12-4|many
TGTGCCAGCAGTTTTCTAGCGAAGGGCCCCTACGAGCAGTACTTC
CASSFLAKGPYEQYF
>TRBD1|TRBJ2-7|TRBV3-1|many
TGTGCCAGCAGCTTCGGGACAGGAAAGACCCACGAGCAGTACTTC
CASSFGTGKTHEQYF
>TRBD2|TRBJ2-1|TRBV18|NA
TGTGCCAGCTCACCTTTAGCGGGAGGGTCAGTGGAGCAGTTCTTC
CASSPLAGGSVEQFF
>NA|TRBJ2-2|TRBV2|NA
TGTGCCGGATGGGACCTCCCCGGGGAGCCGTTTTTT
CAGWDLPGEPFF
>TRBD1|TRBJ1-2|TRBV6-4|NA
TGTGCCAGCACAGCTGGACAGGGCCAGGGCTACACCTTC
CASTAGQGQGYTF
>NA|TRBJ1-6|TRBV2|NA
TGTGCCAGCAGTGAATTTGGGCCGCGGTCACCCCTCCACTTT
CASSEFGPRSPLHF
>TRBD1|TRBJ1-4|TRBV14|few
TGTGCCAGCAGCCCCCGGACAGGGGGCTATGAAAAACTGTTTTTT
CASSPRTGGYEKLFF
>TRBD1|TRBJ1-2|TRBV7-2|NA
TGTGCCAGCAGCTTAGGGACAGGGGGCTCGGGTAACTATGGCTACACCTTC
CASSLGTGGSGNYGYTF
>TRBD2|TRBJ2-3|TRBV9|NA
TGTGCCAGCAGCGTAGGGGGCGGGGGGGATACGCAGTATTTT
CASSVGGGGDTQYF
>NA|TRBJ2-7|TRBV20-1|many
TGCAGTGCTAGGGACGTCGATTCCTACGAGCAGTACTTC
CSARDVDSYEQYF
>TRBD2|TRBJ2-3|TRBV4-1|NA
TGCGCCAGCAGCCAGGCTTACAAGCGGGAGGCTAGCACAGATACGCAGTATTTT
CASSQAYKREASTDTQYF
>TRBD1|TRBJ2-5|TRBV24-1|few
TGTGCCACCAGTGCGGCCGGGACAGGGCGGGGAGAGACCCAGTACTTC
CATSAAGTGRGETQYF
>TRBD2|TRBJ2-5|TRBV20-1|many
TGCAGTGCTAGGGTGCGACTAGCGGGAGGCCCATTGTTGGAGACCCAGTACTTC
CSARVRLAGGPLLETQYF
>NA|TRBJ1-2|TRBV5-6|NA
TGTGCCAGCAGCAAGGACGGGTATGGCTACACCTTC
CASSKDGYGYTF
>TRBD1|TRBJ2-2|TRBV19|NA
TGTGCCAGTAGTATTAGGGGACAGGGGCCGAACACCGGGGAGCTGTTTTTT
CASSIRGQGPNTGELFF
>NA|TRBJ2-2|TRBV27|many
TGTGCCAGCAGTAGATCCAGCGGAGTTTATGTAGGGGAGCTGTTTTTT
CASSRSSGVYVGELFF
>NA|TRBJ1-5|TRBV28|many
TGTGCCAGCAGTTTTGGAGGGGCGAGTAGCAATCAGCCCCAGCATTTT
CASSFGGASSNQPQHF
>NA|TRBJ2-3|TRBV7-9|many
TGTGCCAGCAGCTTAGCCGCAGGGGGGCCGGGACTAGGCGGGGATACGCAGTATTTT
CASSLAAGGPGLGGDTQYF